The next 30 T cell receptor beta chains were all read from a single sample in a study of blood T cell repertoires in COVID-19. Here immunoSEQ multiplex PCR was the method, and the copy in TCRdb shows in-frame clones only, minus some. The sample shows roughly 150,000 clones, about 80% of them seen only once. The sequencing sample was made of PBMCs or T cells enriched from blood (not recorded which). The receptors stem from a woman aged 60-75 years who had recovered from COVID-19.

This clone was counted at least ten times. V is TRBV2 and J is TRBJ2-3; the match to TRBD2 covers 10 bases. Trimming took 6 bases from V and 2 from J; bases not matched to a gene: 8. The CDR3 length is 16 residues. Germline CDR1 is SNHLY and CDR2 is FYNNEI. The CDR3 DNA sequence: TGTGCCAGCAGGAAATCTAGCGGGGGAGTCACAGATACGCAGTATTTT. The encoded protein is CASRKSSGGVTDTQYF.

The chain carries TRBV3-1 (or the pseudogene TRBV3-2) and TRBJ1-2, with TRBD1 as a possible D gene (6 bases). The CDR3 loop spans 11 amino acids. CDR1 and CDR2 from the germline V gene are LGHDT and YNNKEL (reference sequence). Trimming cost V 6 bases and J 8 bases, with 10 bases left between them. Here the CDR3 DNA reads TGTGCCAGCAGAACACAGGGCGGCTACACCTTC. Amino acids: CASRTQGGYTF.

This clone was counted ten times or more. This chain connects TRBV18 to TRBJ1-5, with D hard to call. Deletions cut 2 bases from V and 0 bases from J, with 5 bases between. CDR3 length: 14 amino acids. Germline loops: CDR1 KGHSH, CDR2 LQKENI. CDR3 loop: CASSPGLSNQPQHF. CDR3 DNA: TGTGCCAGCTCACCAGGGCTTAGCAATCAGCCCCAGCATTTT. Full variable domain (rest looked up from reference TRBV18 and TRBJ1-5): NAGVMQNPRHLVRRRGQEARLRCSPMKGHSHVYWYRQLPEEGLKFMVYLQKENIIDESGMPKERFSAEFPKEGPSILRIQQVVRGDSAAYFCASSPGLSNQPQHFGDGTRLSIL.

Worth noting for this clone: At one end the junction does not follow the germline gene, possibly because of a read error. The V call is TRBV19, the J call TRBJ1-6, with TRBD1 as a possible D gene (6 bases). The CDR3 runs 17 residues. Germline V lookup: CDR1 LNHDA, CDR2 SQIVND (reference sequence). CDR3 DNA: TGTGCCAGAAGTATAGGAACAGGGAAGACCTATAATTCACCCCTCCACTTT. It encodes CARSIGTGKTYNSPLHF.

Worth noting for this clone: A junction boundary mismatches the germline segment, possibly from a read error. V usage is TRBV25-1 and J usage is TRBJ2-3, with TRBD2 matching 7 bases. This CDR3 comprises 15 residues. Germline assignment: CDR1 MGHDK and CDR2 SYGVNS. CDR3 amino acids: CVSSDPGRDSDTQYF. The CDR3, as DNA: TGTGTCAGCAGTGATCCGGGGAGGGATTCGGATACGCAGTATTTT.

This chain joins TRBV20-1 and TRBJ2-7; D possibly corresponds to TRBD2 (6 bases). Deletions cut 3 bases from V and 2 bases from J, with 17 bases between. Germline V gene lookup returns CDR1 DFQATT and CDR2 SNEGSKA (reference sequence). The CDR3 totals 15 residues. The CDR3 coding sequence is TGCAGTGCTAGTAGGGCCTCGACGGGGGCCTACGAGCAGTACTTC. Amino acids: CSASRASTGAYEQYF.

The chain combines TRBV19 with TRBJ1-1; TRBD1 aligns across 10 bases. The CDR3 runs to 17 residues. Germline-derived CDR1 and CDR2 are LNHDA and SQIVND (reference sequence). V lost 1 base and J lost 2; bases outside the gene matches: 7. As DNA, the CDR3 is TGTGCCAGTAGTATAGCCTTGGGGACAGGGGTCAACACTGAAGCTTTCTTT. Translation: CASSIALGTGVNTEAFF.

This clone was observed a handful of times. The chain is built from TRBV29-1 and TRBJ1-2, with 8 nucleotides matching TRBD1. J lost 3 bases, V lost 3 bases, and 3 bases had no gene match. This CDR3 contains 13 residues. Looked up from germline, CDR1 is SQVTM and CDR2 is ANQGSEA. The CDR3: CSVDKQGDYGYTF. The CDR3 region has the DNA TGCAGCGTTGATAAACAGGGGGACTATGGCTACACCTTC.

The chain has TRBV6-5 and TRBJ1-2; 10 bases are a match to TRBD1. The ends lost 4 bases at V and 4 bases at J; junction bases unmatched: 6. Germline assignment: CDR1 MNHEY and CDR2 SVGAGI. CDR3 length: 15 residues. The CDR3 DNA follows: TGTGCCAGCAGTTCCGGGACAGGGGCTGTCTATGGCTACACCTTC. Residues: CASSSGTGAVYGYTF.

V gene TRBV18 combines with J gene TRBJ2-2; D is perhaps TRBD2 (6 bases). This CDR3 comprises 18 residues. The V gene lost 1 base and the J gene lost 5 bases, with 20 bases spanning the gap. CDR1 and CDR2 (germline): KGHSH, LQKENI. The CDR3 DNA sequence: TGTGCCAGCTCACCACAATGGCTTAGTAGTCGGGGGACCGGGGAGCTGTTTTTT. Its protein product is CASSPQWLSSRGTGELFF.

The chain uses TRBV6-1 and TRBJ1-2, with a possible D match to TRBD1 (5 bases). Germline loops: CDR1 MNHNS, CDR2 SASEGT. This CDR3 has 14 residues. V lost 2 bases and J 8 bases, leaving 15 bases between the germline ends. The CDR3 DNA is TGTGCCAGCAGTGAAAGGGCAGGGAAGGACGGCTACACCTTC. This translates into CASSERAGKDGYTF.

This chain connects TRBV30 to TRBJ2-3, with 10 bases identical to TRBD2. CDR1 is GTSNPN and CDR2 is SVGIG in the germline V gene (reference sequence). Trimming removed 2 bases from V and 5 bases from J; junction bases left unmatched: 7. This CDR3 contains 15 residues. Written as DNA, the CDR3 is TGTGCCTGGAGTAGCGGGGGGGCGGGAGGAGATACGCAGTATTTT. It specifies CAWSSGGAGGDTQYF.

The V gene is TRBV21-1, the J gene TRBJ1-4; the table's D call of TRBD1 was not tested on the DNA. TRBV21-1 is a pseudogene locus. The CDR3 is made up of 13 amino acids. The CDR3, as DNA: TGTGCCAGCAGGGGGACAGCCGATGAAAAACTGTTTTTT. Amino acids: CASRGTADEKLFF.

In DNA, the CDR3 is TGTGCCAGCAGGCGACAGGGGCCGAGATCACCCCTCCACTTT. Protein sequence: CASRRQGPRSPLHF. V and J are TRBV6-5 and TRBJ1-6; 8 bases map to TRBD1. Germline CDR1 reads MNHEY; CDR2 reads SVGAGI. J was trimmed by 10 bases and V by 6 bases; bases with no gene match: 8. The CDR3 has 14 residues.

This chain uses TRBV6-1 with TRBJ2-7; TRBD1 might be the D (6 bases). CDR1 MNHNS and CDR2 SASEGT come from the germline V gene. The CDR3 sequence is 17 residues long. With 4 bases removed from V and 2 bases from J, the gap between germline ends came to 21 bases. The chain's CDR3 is CASSGGQQTLLTYEQYF. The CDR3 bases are TGTGCCAGCAGTGGAGGACAGCAAACTCTTCTTACCTACGAGCAGTACTTC.

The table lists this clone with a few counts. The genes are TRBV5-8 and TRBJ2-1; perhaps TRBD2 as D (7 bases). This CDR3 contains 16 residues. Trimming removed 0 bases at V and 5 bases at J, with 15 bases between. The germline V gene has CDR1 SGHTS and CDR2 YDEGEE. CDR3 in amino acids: CASSLAGAGADNEQFF. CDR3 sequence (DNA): TGTGCCAGCAGCTTGGCTGGCGCGGGGGCCGACAATGAGCAGTTCTTC. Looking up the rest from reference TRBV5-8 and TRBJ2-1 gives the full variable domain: EAGVTQSPTHLIKTRGQQATLRCSPISGHTSVYWYQQALGLGLQFLLWYDEGEERNRGNFPPRFSGRQFPNYSSELNVNALELEDSALYLCASSLAGAGADNEQFFGPGTRLTVL.

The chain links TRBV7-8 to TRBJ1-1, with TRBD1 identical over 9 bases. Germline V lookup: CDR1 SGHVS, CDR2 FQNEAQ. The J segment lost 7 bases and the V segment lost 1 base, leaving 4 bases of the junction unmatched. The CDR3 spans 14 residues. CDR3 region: CASSLEGQGFEAFF. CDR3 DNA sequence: TGTGCCAGCAGCTTAGAGGGACAGGGATTTGAAGCTTTCTTT.

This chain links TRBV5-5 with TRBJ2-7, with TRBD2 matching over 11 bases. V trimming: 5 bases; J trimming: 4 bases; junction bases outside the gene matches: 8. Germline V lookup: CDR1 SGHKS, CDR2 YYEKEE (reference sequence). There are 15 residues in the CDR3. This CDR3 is CASSLSGTSGYEQYF. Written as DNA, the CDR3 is TGTGCCAGCAGTCTCTCCGGGACTAGCGGTTACGAGCAGTACTTC. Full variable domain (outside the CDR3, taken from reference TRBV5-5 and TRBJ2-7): DAGVTQSPTHLIKTRGQQVTLRCSPISGHKSVSWYQQVLGQGPQFIFQYYEKEERGRGNFPDRFSARQFPNYSSELNVNALLLGDSALYLCASSLSGTSGYEQYFGPGTRLTVT.

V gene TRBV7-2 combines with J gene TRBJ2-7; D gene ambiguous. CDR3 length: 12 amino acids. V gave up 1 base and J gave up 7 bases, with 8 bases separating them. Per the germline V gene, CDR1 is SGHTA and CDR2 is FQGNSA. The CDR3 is CASSLGSREQYF. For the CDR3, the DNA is TGTGCCAGCAGCTTAGGGTCGAGGGAGCAGTACTTC.

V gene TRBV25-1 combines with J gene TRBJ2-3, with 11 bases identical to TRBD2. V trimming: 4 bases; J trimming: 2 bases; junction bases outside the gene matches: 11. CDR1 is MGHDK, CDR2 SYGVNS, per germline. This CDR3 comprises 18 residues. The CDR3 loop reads CASSVIRYSGGATDTQYF. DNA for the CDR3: TGTGCCAGCAGTGTAATAAGATATAGCGGGGGGGCCACAGATACGCAGTATTTT.

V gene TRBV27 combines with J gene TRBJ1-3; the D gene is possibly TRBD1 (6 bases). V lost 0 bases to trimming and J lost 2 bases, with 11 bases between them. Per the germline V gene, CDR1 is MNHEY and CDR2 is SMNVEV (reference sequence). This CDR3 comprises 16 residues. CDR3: CASSLSGTGPGNTIYF. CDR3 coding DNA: TGTGCCAGCAGTTTATCGGGAACAGGGCCTGGAAACACCATATATTTT.

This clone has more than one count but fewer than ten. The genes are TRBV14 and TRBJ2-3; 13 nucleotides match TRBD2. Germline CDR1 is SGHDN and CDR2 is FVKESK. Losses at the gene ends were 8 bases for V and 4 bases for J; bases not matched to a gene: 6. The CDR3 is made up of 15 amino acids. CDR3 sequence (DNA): TGTGCCAGCGGAAGACTAGCGGGGGGAGCAGATACGCAGTATTTT. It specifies CASGRLAGGADTQYF.

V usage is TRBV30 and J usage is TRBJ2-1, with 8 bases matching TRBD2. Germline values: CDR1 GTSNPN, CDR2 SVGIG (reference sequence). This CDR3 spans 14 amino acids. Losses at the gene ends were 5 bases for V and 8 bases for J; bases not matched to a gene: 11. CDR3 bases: TGTGCCTGGGGGGGACTAGGGGCTTTGGATGAGCAGTTCTTC. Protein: CAWGGLGALDEQFF.

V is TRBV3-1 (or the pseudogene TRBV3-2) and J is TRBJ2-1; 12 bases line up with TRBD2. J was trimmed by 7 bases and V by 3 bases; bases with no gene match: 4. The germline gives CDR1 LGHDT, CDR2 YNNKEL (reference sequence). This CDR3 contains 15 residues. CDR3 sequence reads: CASSHTSGGRNEQFF. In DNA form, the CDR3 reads TGTGCCAGCAGCCATACTAGCGGGGGGAGGAATGAGCAGTTCTTC.

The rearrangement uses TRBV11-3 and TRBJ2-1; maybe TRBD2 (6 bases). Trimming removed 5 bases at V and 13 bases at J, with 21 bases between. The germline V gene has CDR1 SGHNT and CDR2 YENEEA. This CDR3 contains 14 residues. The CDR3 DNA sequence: TGTGCCAGCAGCCCCCGGGGGTTACCCTGGCCACAGTTCTTC. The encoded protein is CASSPRGLPWPQFF.

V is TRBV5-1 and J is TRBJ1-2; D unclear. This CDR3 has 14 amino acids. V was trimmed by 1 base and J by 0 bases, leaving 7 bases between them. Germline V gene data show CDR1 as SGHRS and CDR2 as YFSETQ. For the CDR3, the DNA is TGCGCCAGCAGCTTGCGGGAAGCTAACTATGGCTACACCTTC. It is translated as CASSLREANYGYTF.

The chain's CDR3 is CASSSDVTANTGELFF. In DNA, the CDR3 is TGCGCCAGCAGCTCGGACGTGACAGCGAACACCGGGGAGCTGTTTTTT. The V call is TRBV5-1, the J call TRBJ2-2; TRBD1 might be the D (5 bases). This CDR3 contains 16 residues. V lost 3 bases, J lost 0 bases, and 12 bases lay in between. Germline CDR1 SGHRS, CDR2 YFSETQ.

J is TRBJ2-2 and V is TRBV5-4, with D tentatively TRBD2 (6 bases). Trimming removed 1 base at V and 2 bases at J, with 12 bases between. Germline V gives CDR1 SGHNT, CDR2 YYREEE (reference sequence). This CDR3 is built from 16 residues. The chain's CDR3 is CASSLNRGLNTGELFF. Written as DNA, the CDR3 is TGTGCCAGCAGCTTGAATCGGGGACTCAACACCGGGGAGCTGTTTTTT.

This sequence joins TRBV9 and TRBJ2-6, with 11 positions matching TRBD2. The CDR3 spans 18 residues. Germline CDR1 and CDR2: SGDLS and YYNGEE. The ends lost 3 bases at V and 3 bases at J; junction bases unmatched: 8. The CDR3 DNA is TGTGCCAGCAGCGCCTCATTAGCGGGGGGGCATGGGGCCAACGTCCTGACTTTC. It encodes CASSASLAGGHGANVLTF. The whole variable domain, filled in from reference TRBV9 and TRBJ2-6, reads DSGVTQTPKHLITATGQRVTLRCSPRSGDLSVYWYQQSLDQGLQFLIQYYNGEERAKGNILERFSAQQFPDLHSELNLSSLELGDSALYFCASSASLAGGHGANVLTFGAGSRLTVL.

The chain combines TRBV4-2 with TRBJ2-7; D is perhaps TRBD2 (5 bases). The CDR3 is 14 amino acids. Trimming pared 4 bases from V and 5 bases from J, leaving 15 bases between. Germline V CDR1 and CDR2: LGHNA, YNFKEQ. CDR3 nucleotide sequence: TGTGCCAGCAGCCCGGCCGGGAATGGGAACGAGCAGTACTTC. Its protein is CASSPAGNGNEQYF.